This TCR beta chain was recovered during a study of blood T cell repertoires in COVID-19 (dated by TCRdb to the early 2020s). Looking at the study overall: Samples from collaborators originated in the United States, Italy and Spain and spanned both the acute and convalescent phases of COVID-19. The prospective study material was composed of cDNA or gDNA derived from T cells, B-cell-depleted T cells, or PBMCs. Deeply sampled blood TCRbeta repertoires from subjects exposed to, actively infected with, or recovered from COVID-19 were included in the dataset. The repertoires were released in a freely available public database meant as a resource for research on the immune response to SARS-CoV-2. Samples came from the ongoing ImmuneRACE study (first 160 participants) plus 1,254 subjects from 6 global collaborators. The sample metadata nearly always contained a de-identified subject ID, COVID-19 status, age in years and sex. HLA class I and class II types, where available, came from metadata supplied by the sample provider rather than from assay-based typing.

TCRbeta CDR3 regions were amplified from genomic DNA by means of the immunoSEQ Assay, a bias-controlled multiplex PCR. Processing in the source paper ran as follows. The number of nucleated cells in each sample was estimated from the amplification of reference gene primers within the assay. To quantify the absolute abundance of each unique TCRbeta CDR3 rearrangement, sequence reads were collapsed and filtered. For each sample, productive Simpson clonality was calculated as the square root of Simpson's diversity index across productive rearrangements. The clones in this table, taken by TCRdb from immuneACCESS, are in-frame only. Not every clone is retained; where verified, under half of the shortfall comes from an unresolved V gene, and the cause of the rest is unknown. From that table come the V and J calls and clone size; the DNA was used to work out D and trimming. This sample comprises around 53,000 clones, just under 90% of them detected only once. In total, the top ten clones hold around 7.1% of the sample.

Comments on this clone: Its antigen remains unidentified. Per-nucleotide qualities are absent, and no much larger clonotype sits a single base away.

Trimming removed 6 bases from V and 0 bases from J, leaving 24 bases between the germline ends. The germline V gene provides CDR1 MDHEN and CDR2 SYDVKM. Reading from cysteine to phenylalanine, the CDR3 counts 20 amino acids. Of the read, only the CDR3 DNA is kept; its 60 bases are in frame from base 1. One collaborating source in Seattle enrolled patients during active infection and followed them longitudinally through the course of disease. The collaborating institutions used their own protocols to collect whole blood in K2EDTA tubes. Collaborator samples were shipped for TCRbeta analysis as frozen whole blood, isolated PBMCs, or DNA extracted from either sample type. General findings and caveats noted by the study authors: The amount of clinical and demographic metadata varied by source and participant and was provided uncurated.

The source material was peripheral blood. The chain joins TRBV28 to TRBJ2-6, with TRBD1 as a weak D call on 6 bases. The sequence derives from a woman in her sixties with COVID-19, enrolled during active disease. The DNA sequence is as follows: TGTGCCAGCAGCCCAAGGGGGTTCGGGACCTTTCGCTCTGGGGCCAACGTCCTGACTTTC. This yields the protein CASSPRGFGTFRSGANVLTF. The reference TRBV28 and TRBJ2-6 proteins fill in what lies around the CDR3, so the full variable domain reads DVKVTQSSRYLVKRTGEKVFLECVQDMDHENMFWYRQDPGLGLRLIYFSYDVKMKEKGDIPEGYSVSREKKERFSLILESASTNQTSMYLCASSPRGFGTFRSGANVLTFGAGSRLTVL.